Only a few counts were recorded for the clone carrying this T cell receptor beta chain. Its target is not known. From the RACE reads, TCRdb called clonotypes with MiXCR, one entry per CDR3 protein. This table holds about 54,000 distinct CDR3 sequences, 9.5% to 10% found once. Time point of the sample: patch test 2, 6 weeks after DPC sensitization. Treatment specified: therapeutic diphenylcyclopropenone sensitization with weekly scalp DPC. Germline values: CDR1 SNHLY, CDR2 FYNNEI. Between the trimmed V and J ends, which lost 8 bases and 6 bases, there was a span of 10 bases. The CDR3 sequence is 12 residues long. This entry belongs to a study of human T cells and chemical hapten exposure. Study conclusions and caveats: Significantly more large CDR3 similarity clusters arose among expanded TCRs than among controls. The study found that DPC sensitization did not change TCRs above 1 in 1000 frequency.

The sequence came from a woman aged 50 to 60 with alopecia areata. Some clones in this sample may be carry-over from other donors' samples. The source was whole blood, collected in connection with sensitization to the hapten diphenylcyclopropenone (DPC). V gene TRBV2 combines with J gene TRBJ2-2; D is uncertain. The chain's CDR3 is CASCNGPGELFF. CDR3 nucleotide sequence: TGTGCCAGCTGTAATGGCCCCGGGGAGCTGTTTTTT.